This paragraph covers one TCR beta chain sequence. Sequencing used immunoSEQ multiplex PCR; TCRdb keeps in-frame clones, though not all of them. The data contain more than 200,000 clones, around 83% of them seen just once; the ten biggest clones take up roughly 8.7%. Trimming took 2 bases from V and 7 from J; bases not matched to a gene: 10. This CDR3 is built from 15 residues. Germline V gives CDR1 SGHAT, CDR2 FQNNGV. The sample comes from a study of blood T cell repertoires in COVID-19. The V gene is TRBV11-2, the J gene TRBJ2-7; 8 nucleotides agree with TRBD2. The sample comprised peripheral blood. The TCR was taken from a man aged 40-50 years with active or convalescent COVID-19. The CDR3 coding sequence is TGTGCCAGCAGCTTAAGGACGGGAGGGTATAGAGAGCAGTACTTC. Its protein is CASSLRTGGYREQYF. The full variable domain, rest sourced from reference TRBV11-2 and TRBJ2-7, is EAGVAQSPRYKIIEKRQSVAFWCNPISGHATLYWYQQILGQGPKLLIQFQNNGVVDDSQLPKDRFSAERLKGVDSTLKIQPAKLEDSAVYLCASSLRTGGYREQYFGPGTRLTVT.